This T cell receptor beta chain was recovered during a study of blood T cell repertoires in COVID-19. Study-level information: Spain, Italy and the United States supplied samples that represented acute and convalescent COVID-19.

This CDR3 region has 15 residues. CDR1 and CDR2 (germline): MGHRA, YSYEKL. Trimming cost V 2 bases and J 0 bases, with 7 bases left between them. Participant ages covered roughly 18 to 89 years across some 25 US areas. Exposed volunteers were people who met a COVID-19 case within 2 weeks before study entry. In the original processing: Reference gene primer amplification yielded estimated nucleated cell counts. Produced via immunoSEQ multiplex PCR; TCRdb's table is partial and in-frame only. Clone size and V and J calls were adopted from that table, with D and trimming inferred from the DNA. In the table there are about 350,000 clones, around nine tenths of which are singletons.

This sequence was found in a woman aged 25 to 39 who had been exposed to COVID-19. The gene calls are TRBV4-1 and TRBJ1-4; D not certain. The sample was PBMCs or T cells enriched from blood (not recorded which). The CDR3 spells CASSQTGTTNEKLFF. The CDR3 region has the DNA TGCGCCAGCAGCCAAACCGGGACAACTAATGAAAAACTGTTTTTT.